Reported below is one T cell receptor beta chain. What it binds is unknown. CDR1 and CDR2 (germline): SGHVS, FQNEAQ. CDR3 length: 14 residues. After removal of 5 bases from V and 8 bases from J, the junction contained 5 bases not matched to a gene. The PCR had 60 Vbeta and 13 Jbeta primers. In the source study's methods: Unique TCR beta chains numbered approximately 80 million in a later analysis, with around 10 million shared. Profiled with immunoSEQ multiplex PCR; TCRdb holds only in-frame clones, not every one. V, J and clone size are those of that table, while D and trimming were read from the DNA. The sample yields about 130,000 clones, of which the top ten take up 1.5% to 2%. This record belongs to a study of cytomegalovirus exposure and HLA in healthy donors. Points from the study as a whole: Several top significant clusters appeared, in a later analysis, to be linked to common viral pathogens. Later, an analysis showed that TCR beta chains associated with HLA were more clonally expanded than others that were equally common.

The sample comprised PBMCs. The rearrangement uses TRBV7-8 and TRBJ1-4, with TRBD1 matching 10 bases. This clonotype was sampled from a woman aged 40 to 50 in good health and CMV-seropositive. In nucleotides, the CDR3 is TGTGCCAGCAGCAAGACAGGGGGCGACGAAAAACTGTTTTTT. Amino acid sequence: CASSKTGGDEKLFF. Filled out from reference TRBV7-8 and TRBJ1-4, the complete variable domain reads GAGVSQSPRYKVAKRGQDVALRCDPISGHVSLFWYQQALGQGPEFLTYFQNEAQLDKSGLPSDRFFAERPEGSVSTLKIQRTQQEDSAVYLCASSKTGGDEKLFFGSGTQLSVL.